The 2 T cell receptor beta chains listed next were all sequenced from one sample in a study of regulatory T cells in long-lasting Graves disease. CDR3-region Arm-PCR and iRepertoire HTBI primers produced the TCR beta libraries. TCRdb recomputed calls from the multiplex PCR reads with MiXCR, one row per CDR3 protein. The sample lists around 500,000 distinct CDR3 sequences, about 16% occurring once. Stated time point: newly diagnosed GD, antithyroid drugs for less than 3 months. The authors made the TCR library using RNA they extracted from PBMCs. This sample was also put to use in a study of T cells in Graves' hyperthyroidism and ophthalmopathy.

The sample in question was peripheral blood mononuclear cells (PBMCs), obtained at new diagnosis, from a patient treated with antithyroid drugs. Receptor source: a woman aged 35-65 years with Graves disease.

This clonotype was detected many times. CDR3: CASSQVTFEQYF. In DNA form, the CDR3 reads TGTGCCAGCAGCCAAGTAACTTTCGAGCAGTACTTC. The rearrangement joins TRBV11-1 to TRBJ2-7; no definite D call. Germline loops: CDR1 SGHAT, CDR2 FQDESV (reference sequence). V lost 5 bases and J lost 6, with 11 bases in between. This CDR3 is built from 12 residues.

This chain uses TRBV20-1 with TRBJ2-1, with 15 bases fitting TRBD2. CDR3 length equals 14 residues. Germline values: CDR1 DFQATT, CDR2 SNEGSKA (reference sequence). The J segment lost 7 bases and the V segment lost 3 bases, leaving 1 base of the junction unmatched. The CDR3 protein is CSARGLAGGNEQFF. CDR3 sequence (DNA): TGCAGTGCTAGGGGACTAGCGGGGGGAAATGAGCAGTTCTTC.